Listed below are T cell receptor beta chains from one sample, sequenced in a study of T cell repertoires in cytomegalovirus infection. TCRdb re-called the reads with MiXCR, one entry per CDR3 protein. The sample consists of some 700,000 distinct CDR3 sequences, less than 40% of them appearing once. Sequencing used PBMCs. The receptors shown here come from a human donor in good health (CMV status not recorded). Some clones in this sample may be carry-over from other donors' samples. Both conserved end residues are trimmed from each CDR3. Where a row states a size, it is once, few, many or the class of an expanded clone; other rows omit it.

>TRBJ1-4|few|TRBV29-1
SADRTGRGEKLF
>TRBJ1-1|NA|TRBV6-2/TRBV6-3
ASSYGRRGLHLNTEAF
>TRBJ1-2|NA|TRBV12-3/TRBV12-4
ASREGTMGYT
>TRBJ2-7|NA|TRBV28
ASSIPRGGTYEQY
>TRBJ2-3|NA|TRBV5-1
ASTEPASTDTQY
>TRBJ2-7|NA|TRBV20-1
SARKDRGHEQY
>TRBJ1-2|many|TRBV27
ASRENRDRNYGYT
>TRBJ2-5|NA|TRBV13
ASSSSPTKRAQY
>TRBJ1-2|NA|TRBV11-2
ASSLEGGAGEGYT
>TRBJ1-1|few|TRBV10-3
AISTTANTEAF
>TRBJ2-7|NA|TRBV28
ASRIGVRAYEQY
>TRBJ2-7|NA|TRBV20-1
SARDQRTSGPEQY
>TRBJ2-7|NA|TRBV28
ASGRTGTYEQY
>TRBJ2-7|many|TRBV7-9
ASSLGSMDTSSYEQY
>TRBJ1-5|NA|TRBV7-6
ASSLGARGKQPQH
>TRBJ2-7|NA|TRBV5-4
ASSDPGAYEQY
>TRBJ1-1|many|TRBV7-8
ASRFTGPTNTEAF
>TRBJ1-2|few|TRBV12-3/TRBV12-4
ASSLGQGREGYT
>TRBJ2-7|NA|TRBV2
ANRDSLYEQY
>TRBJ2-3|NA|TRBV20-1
SAFPGGNLASTDTQY
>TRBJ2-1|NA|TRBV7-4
ASSLGRESHEQF
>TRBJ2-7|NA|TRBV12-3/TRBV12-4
ASSLKGQGTEEQY
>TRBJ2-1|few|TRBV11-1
ASSNDRALNNEQF
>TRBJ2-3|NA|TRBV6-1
ASRRTGQGRDTQY
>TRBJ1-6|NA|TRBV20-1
SARDRSANSPLH
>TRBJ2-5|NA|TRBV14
ASSRSPSDRLQETQY
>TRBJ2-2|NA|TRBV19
ASQRPSAGELF
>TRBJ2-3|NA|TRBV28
ASSFAGPQRGDTQY